Below, 4 T cell receptor beta chains from the same sample are listed, as sequenced in a study of cytomegalovirus exposure and HLA in healthy donors. Primers included in the PCR were 60 Vbeta and 13 Jbeta primers. Data came from immunoSEQ multiplex PCR; TCRdb stores just in-frame clones and leaves some out. The sample lists approximately 190,000 clones, approximately 82% seen once, with over 1.5% in the top ten. The sequencing sample was made of PBMCs. The source of these receptors is a man aged 35 to 55 in good health and CMV-seropositive.

CDR3 sequence: CASSVGLDPSYGYTF. The CDR3 bases are TGTGCCAGCAGCGTAGGACTGGATCCTTCCTATGGCTACACCTTC. The chain is built from TRBV9 and TRBJ1-2; no clear D. Germline CDR1 SGDLS, CDR2 YYNGEE. The V end lost 0 bases, the J end lost 4 bases, and 13 bases lay between the germline ends. The CDR3 contains 15 residues.

The V and J genes are TRBV7-9 and TRBJ2-3; no firm D call. CDR1 SEHNR and CDR2 FQNEAQ come from the germline V gene (reference sequence). The CDR3 runs to 12 residues. V dropped 5 bases and J dropped 4 bases, with 7 bases sitting between them. Here the CDR3 DNA reads TGTGCCAGCAGCCCACAATCAGATACGCAGTATTTT. Protein sequence: CASSPQSDTQYF.

The chain links TRBV19 to TRBJ1-1; D uncertain. Trimming stripped 4 bases from V and 1 base from J, with 13 bases between. The CDR3 has 15 residues. CDR1 and CDR2 (germline): LNHDA, SQIVND (reference sequence). The CDR3 sequence is CASSRAAGRNTEAFF. DNA of the CDR3: TGTGCCAGTAGTAGGGCGGCGGGTCGGAACACTGAAGCTTTCTTT.

This clone turned up a few times. The V and J genes are TRBV18 and TRBJ2-1; 7 bases match TRBD1. With 2 bases clipped from V and 4 bases from J, the junction kept 5 bases outside the gene matches. Germline values: CDR1 KGHSH, CDR2 LQKENI. The CDR3 runs to 15 residues. This CDR3 reads CASSPSWDSYNEQFF. CDR3 bases: TGTGCCAGCTCACCAAGTTGGGACAGTTACAATGAGCAGTTCTTC.